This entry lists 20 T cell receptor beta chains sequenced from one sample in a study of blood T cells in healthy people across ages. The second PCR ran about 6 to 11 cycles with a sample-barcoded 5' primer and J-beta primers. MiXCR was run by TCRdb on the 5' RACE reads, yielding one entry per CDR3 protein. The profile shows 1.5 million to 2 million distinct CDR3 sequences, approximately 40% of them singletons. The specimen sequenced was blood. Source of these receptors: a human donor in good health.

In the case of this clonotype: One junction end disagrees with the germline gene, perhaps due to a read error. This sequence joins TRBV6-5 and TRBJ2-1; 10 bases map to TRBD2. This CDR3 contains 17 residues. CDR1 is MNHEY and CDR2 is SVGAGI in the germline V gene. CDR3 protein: CASSYTKSGGAYHEQFF. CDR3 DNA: TGTGCCAGCAGTTACACAAAGAGCGGGGGGGCCTACCATGAGCAGTTCTTC.

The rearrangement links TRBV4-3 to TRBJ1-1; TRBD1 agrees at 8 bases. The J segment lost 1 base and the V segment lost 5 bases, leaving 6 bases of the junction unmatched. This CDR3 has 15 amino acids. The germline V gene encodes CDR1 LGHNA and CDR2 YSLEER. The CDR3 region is CASSSTTGANTEAFF. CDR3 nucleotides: TGCGCCAGCAGCTCTACGACAGGGGCGAACACTGAAGCTTTCTTT.

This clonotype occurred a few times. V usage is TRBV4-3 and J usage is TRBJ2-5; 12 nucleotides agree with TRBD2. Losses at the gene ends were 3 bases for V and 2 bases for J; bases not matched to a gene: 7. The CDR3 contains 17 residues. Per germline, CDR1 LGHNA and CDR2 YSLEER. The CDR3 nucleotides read TGCGCCAGCAGCCAGGGGACTAGCGGGCCTTTTCAAGAGACCCAGTACTTC. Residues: CASSQGTSGPFQETQYF.

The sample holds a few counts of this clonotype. CDR3 amino acids: CATSRDTKNIQYF. In nucleotides, the CDR3 is TGTGCCACCTCCCGGGACACCAAAAACATTCAGTACTTC. The chain employs TRBV25-1 and TRBJ2-4; a weak D match, TRBD1 (6 bases). Germline assignment: CDR1 MGHDK and CDR2 SYGVNS. V lost 10 bases and J lost 2, with 12 bases in between. The CDR3 covers 13 residues.

The CDR3 DNA sequence: TGCGCCAGCAGCACGGCCGGGACTAGCGGGGGGAGCTCCTACAATGAGCAGTTCTTC. Translating it yields CASSTAGTSGGSSYNEQFF. The chain links TRBV5-1 to TRBJ2-1; 15 bases align to TRBD2. The V gene's germline CDR1 is SGHRS and CDR2 YFSETQ. There are 19 residues in the CDR3. V was clipped by 4 bases and J by 0 bases; unmatched bases: 8.

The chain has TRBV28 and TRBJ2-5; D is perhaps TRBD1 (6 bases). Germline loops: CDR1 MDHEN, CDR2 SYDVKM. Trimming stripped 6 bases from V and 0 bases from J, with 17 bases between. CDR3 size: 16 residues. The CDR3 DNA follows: TGTGCCAGCAGCCCGAGGGACACCCGGTACCAAGAGACCCAGTACTTC. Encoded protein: CASSPRDTRYQETQYF.

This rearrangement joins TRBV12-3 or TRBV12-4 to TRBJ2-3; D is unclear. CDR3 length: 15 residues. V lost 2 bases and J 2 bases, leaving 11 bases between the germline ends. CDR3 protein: CASSLNPLDTDTQYF. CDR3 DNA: TGTGCCAGCAGTTTAAACCCCCTCGACACAGATACGCAGTATTTT.

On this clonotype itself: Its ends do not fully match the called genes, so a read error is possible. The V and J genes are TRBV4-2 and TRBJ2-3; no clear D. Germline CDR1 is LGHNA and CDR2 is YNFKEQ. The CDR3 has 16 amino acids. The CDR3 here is CASSQDPGAGTDTQYF. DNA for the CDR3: TGCGCCAGCAGCCAAGATCCCGGTGCAGGCACAGATACGCAGTATTTT.

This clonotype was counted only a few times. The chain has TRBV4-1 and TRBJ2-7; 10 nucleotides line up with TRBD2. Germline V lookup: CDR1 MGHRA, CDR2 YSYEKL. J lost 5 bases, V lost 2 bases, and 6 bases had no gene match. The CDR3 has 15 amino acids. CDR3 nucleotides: TGCGCCAGCAGCCAACTAGCGGGGGAGGGGAACGAGCAGTACTTC. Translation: CASSQLAGEGNEQYF.

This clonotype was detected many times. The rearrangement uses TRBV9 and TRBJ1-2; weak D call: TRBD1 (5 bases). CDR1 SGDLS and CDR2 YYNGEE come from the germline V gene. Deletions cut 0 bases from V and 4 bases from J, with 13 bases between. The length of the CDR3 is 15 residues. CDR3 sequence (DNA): TGTGCCAGCAGCGTAGGCGGGGACGGGGGCTATGGCTACACCTTC. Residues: CASSVGGDGGYGYTF.

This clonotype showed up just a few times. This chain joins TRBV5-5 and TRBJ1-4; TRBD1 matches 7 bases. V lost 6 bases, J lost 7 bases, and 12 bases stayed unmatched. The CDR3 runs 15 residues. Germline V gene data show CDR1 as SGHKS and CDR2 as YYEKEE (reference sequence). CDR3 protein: CASKPSGTVPEKLFF. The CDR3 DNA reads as TGTGCCAGCAAGCCATCCGGGACAGTCCCTGAAAAACTGTTTTTT.

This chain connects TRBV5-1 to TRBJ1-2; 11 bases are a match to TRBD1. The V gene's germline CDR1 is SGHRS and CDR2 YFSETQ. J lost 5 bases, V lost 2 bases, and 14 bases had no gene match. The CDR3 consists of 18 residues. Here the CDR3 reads CASSLSWGGQGALYGYTF. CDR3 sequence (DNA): TGCGCCAGCAGCTTATCTTGGGGCGGACAGGGGGCATTGTATGGCTACACCTTC.

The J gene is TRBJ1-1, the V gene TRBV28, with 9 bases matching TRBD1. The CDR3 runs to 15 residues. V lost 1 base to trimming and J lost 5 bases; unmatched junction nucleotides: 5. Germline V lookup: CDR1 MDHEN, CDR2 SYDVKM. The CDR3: CASSLSAGQGTEAFF. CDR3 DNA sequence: TGTGCCAGCAGTTTATCAGCTGGACAGGGGACTGAAGCTTTCTTT.

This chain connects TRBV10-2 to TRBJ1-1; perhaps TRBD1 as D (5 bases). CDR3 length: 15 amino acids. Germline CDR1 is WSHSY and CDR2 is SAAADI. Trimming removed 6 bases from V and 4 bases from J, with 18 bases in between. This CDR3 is CASSGVFGGSTEAFF. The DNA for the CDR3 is TGCGCCAGCAGCGGGGTTTTTGGGGGTTCCACTGAAGCTTTCTTT.

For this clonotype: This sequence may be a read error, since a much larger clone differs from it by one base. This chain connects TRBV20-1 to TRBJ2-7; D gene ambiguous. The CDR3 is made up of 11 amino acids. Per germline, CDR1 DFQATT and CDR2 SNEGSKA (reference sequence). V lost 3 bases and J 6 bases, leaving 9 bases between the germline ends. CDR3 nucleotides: TGCAGTGCTAGTCGCCGTTTCGAGCAGTACTTC. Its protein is CSASRRFEQYF.

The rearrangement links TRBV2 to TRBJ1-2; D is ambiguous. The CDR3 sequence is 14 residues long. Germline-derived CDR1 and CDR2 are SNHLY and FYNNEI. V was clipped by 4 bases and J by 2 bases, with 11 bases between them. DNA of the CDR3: TGTGCCAGCAGTGTACCGACGGGAAACTATGGCTACACCTTC. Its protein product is CASSVPTGNYGYTF.

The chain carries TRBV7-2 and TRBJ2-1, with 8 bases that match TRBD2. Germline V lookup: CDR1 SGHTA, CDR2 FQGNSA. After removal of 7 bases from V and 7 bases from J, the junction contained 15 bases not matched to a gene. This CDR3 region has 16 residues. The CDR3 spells CASKRGGPGPGNEQFF. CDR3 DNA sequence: TGTGCCAGCAAACGGGGGGGCCCCGGACCGGGGAATGAGCAGTTCTTC.

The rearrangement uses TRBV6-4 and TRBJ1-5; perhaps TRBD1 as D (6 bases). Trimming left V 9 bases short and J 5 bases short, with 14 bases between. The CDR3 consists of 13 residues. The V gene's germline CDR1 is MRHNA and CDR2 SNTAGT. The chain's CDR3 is CARGGGVDQPQHF. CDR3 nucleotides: TGTGCCAGGGGCGGGGGCGTGGATCAGCCCCAGCATTTT.

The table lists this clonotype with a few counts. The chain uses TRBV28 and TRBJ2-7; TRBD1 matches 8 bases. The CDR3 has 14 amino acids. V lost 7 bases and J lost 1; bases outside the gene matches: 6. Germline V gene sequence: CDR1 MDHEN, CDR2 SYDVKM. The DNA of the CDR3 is TGTGCCAGCACAGAACAGGGGGTATCCTACGAGCAGTACTTC. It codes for CASTEQGVSYEQYF. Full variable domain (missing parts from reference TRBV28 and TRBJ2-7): DVKVTQSSRYLVKRTGEKVFLECVQDMDHENMFWYRQDPGLGLRLIYFSYDVKMKEKGDIPEGYSVSREKKERFSLILESASTNQTSMYLCASTEQGVSYEQYFGPGTRLTVT.

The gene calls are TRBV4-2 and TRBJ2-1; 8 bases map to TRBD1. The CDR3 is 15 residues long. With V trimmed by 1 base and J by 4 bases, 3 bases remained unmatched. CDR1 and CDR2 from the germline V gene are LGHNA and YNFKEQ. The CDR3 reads CASSQVGDRYNEQFF. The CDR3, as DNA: TGTGCCAGCAGCCAAGTTGGGGACAGGTACAATGAGCAGTTCTTC.